This T cell receptor beta chain was observed in a study of cytomegalovirus exposure and HLA in healthy donors. Points from the study as a whole: Analysis was carried out at a later point, and it linked a missense DCLRE1C variant to TCR beta V- and J-gene trimming.

On this clone: Its specificity is unknown.

The PCR made use of 60 Vbeta and 13 Jbeta primers. Assay: immunoSEQ multiplex PCR; the TCRdb copy retains only in-frame clones and omits some. The sample has tens of thousands of clones, 65% to 90% seen once. The CDR3 is made up of 11 amino acids. Germline CDR1 and CDR2: GTSNPN and SVGIG (reference sequence). The chain carries TRBV30 and TRBJ2-5; D is unclear. The J call could be wrong; TRBJ2-7 is a better fit for the DNA end. The TCR was taken from a man aged 25 to 40 in good health and CMV-seronegative. What was sequenced was PBMCs. The CDR3 protein is CAWSGVYEQYF. The CDR3 DNA reads TGTGCCTGGAGTGGCGTGTACGAGCAGTACTTC.